The 23 T cell receptor beta chains listed next were all sequenced from one sample in a study of regulatory T cells in long-lasting Graves disease. According to the study, TCR beta libraries were built with iRepertoire HTBI primers and CDR3-region Arm-PCR. TCRdb recomputed calls from the multiplex PCR reads with MiXCR, one row per CDR3 protein. Of approximately 290,000 distinct CDR3 sequences in the sample, under 25% are singletons; the top ten hold 56%. Time point meaning: persistent/refractory GD, antithyroid drugs over 5 years with positive TRAb. The TCR library was made from RNA that had been extracted from PBMCs in TRIzol. This specimen was peripheral blood mononuclear cells (PBMCs), taken when the disease was refractory, from a patient treated with antithyroid drugs. Every receptor here comes from a female donor with Graves disease.

This clonotype was counted between two and nine times. The chain employs TRBV6-1 and TRBJ2-5; weak D call: TRBD1 (5 bases). With 11 bases removed from V and 4 bases from J, the gap between germline ends came to 17 bases. Germline V lookup: CDR1 MNHNS, CDR2 SASEGT. CDR3 size: 13 residues. The CDR3 loop reads CAGRRGGGETQYF. For the CDR3, the DNA is TGTGCCGGACGAAGGGGCGGTGGAGAGACCCAGTACTTC.

The genes are TRBV6-2 or TRBV6-3 and TRBJ1-4; D gene ambiguous. Deletions cut 2 bases from V and 3 bases from J, with 10 bases between. This CDR3 spans 15 amino acids. CDR1 MNHEY and CDR2 SVGEGT come from the germline V gene. The CDR3 DNA is TGTGCCAGCAGTTACGGAGGGAACTCTAATGAAAAACTGTTTTTT. Its protein product is CASSYGGNSNEKLFF.

This clonotype was picked up a small number of times. The chain uses TRBV3-1 and TRBJ1-2; unclear D gene. CDR3 size: 15 residues. Germline V gene sequence: CDR1 LGHDT, CDR2 YNNKEL (reference sequence). V lost 2 bases, J lost 7 bases, and 17 bases lay in between. CDR3 in amino acids: CASSQTLAGSGGYTF. The CDR3, as DNA: TGTGCCAGCAGCCAAACTCTTGCGGGGAGCGGTGGCTACACCTTC.

The genes are TRBV20-1 and TRBJ2-7; D tentatively fits TRBD1 or TRBD2 (6 bases each). The CDR3 totals 12 residues. Germline lookup yields CDR1 DFQATT and CDR2 SNEGSKA (reference sequence). The V end lost 3 bases, the J end lost 2 bases, and 8 bases lay between the germline ends. The CDR3 reads CSAREGAYEQYF. CDR3 DNA: TGCAGTGCTAGGGAGGGGGCCTACGAGCAGTACTTC.

This clonotype was recorded many times. The V gene is TRBV28, the J gene TRBJ2-7; D is tentatively TRBD1 or TRBD2 (6 bases each). The CDR3 covers 14 residues. Germline CDR1 and CDR2: MDHEN and SYDVKM. The V gene lost 4 bases and the J gene lost 2 bases, with 12 bases spanning the gap. Here the CDR3 reads CASSSEGGPYEQYF. CDR3 bases: TGTGCCAGCAGTTCCGAGGGGGGACCCTACGAGCAGTACTTC.

This clonotype was counted between two and nine times. V and J are TRBV20-1 and TRBJ2-1; possibly TRBD1 or TRBD2 for D (5 bases each). Germline assignment: CDR1 DFQATT and CDR2 SNEGSKA (reference sequence). V was shortened by 4 bases and J by 2 bases, with 18 bases between the two germline ends. The CDR3 has 16 amino acids. The CDR3 protein is CSAIGQGAVPYNEQFF. CDR3 sequence (DNA): TGCAGTGCTATAGGCCAGGGAGCGGTACCCTACAATGAGCAGTTCTTC.

The chain combines TRBV5-1 with TRBJ1-2; TRBD1 matches at 9 bases. V shed 0 bases, J shed 3 bases, and the junction held 0 bases outside the gene matches. Germline V gene data show CDR1 as SGHRS and CDR2 as YFSETQ. The CDR3 covers 14 residues. DNA of the CDR3: TGCGCCAGCAGCTTGGGACAGGGGGACTATGGCTACACCTTC. Its protein product is CASSLGQGDYGYTF.

In its sample, this clonotype was seen many times. The chain combines TRBV28 with TRBJ1-5, with D maybe TRBD1 (6 bases). Trimming left V 4 bases short and J 2 bases short, with 12 bases between. The CDR3 runs to 15 residues. Per germline, CDR1 MDHEN and CDR2 SYDVKM. The chain's CDR3 is CASSSQGIGNQPQHF. CDR3 bases: TGTGCCAGCAGTTCGCAGGGGATCGGCAATCAGCCCCAGCATTTT.

This clonotype showed up many times. This chain joins TRBV2 and TRBJ2-3, with D possibly being TRBD1 (6 bases). The CDR3 contains 14 residues. CDR1 and CDR2 from the germline V gene are SNHLY and FYNNEI. V shed 2 bases and J shed 2 bases, with 8 bases lying between them. CDR3 DNA: TGTGCCAGCAGTGAAACAGGGTTCACAGATACGCAGTATTTT. This gives the protein CASSETGFTDTQYF.

This clonotype was observed a few times. V is TRBV20-1 and J is TRBJ1-3, with D possibly matching TRBD1 (6 bases). This CDR3 region has 15 residues. Germline assignment: CDR1 DFQATT and CDR2 SNEGSKA (reference sequence). The V end lost 0 bases, the J end lost 1 base, and 10 bases lay between the germline ends. The CDR3 DNA is TGCAGTGCTAGAGACCCGACAGGATCTGGAAACACCATATATTTT. This encodes CSARDPTGSGNTIYF.

The V and J genes are TRBV11-1 and TRBJ1-3, with D maybe TRBD1 (5 bases). The germline V gene encodes CDR1 SGHAT and CDR2 FQDESV (reference sequence). The CDR3 is 15 residues long. V was trimmed by 4 bases and J by 4 bases, leaving 14 bases between them. CDR3 in amino acids: CASSWDEAPGNTIYF. CDR3 DNA: TGTGCCAGCAGCTGGGACGAGGCACCCGGAAACACCATATATTTT. Supplemented by reference TRBV11-1 and TRBJ1-3, the full variable domain reads EAEVAQSPRYKITEKSQAVAFWCDPISGHATLYWYRQILGQGPELLVQFQDESVVDDSQLPKDRFSAERLKGVDSTLKIQPAELGDSAMYLCASSWDEAPGNTIYFGEGSWLTVV.

The chain couples TRBV6-1 to TRBJ1-3; unclear D gene. V was pared by 2 bases and J by 0 bases, with 8 bases between. Germline V gene lookup returns CDR1 MNHNS and CDR2 SASEGT. The CDR3 consists of 15 residues. Here the CDR3 reads CASSENTVSGNTIYF. CDR3 nucleotides: TGTGCCAGCAGTGAAAACACCGTCTCTGGAAACACCATATATTTT.

The chain uses TRBV6-2 or TRBV6-3 and TRBJ2-7; tentative D call: TRBD1 (6 bases). V was cut by 5 bases and J by 5 bases, with 10 bases left in between. Germline V gene lookup returns CDR1 MNHEY and CDR2 SVGEGT. The CDR3 is 12 residues long. CDR3: CASSRQVHEQYF. CDR3 nucleotide sequence: TGTGCCAGCAGTAGACAGGTACACGAGCAGTACTTC.

This clonotype came up a few times. The rearrangement links TRBV7-2 to TRBJ2-2, with D possibly matching TRBD2 (6 bases). The CDR3 sequence is 16 residues long. Looked up from germline, CDR1 is SGHTA and CDR2 is FQGNSA. The V gene lost 2 bases and the J gene lost 1 base, with 11 bases spanning the gap. CDR3 DNA: TGTGCCAGCAGCTTAAGAGGCGGGGAGAACACCGGGGAGCTGTTTTTT. The encoded protein is CASSLRGGENTGELFF.

This clonotype was seen only a few times. The chain uses TRBV7-9 and TRBJ2-5; no firm D call. The CDR3 length is 14 residues. The V end was cut by 0 bases, the J end by 4 bases, with 9 bases between. The germline gives CDR1 SEHNR, CDR2 FQNEAQ (reference sequence). CDR3: CASSLARVGETQYF. In nucleotides, the CDR3 is TGTGCCAGCAGCTTAGCCCGAGTTGGAGAGACCCAGTACTTC.

This clonotype was counted ten times or more. The chain joins TRBV6-5 to TRBJ1-1; no clear D. The V end was cut by 0 bases, the J end by 0 bases, with 5 bases between. This CDR3 has 14 amino acids. Germline V CDR1 and CDR2: MNHEY, SVGAGI. The chain's CDR3 is CASSYSAMNTEAFF. The DNA for the CDR3 is TGTGCCAGCAGTTACTCTGCCATGAACACTGAAGCTTTCTTT.

This clonotype appeared a few times. V is TRBV20-1 and J is TRBJ1-4; D uncertain. V was trimmed by 0 bases and J by 8 bases, leaving 13 bases between them. The CDR3 extends over 14 amino acids. CDR1 is DFQATT and CDR2 is SNEGSKA in the germline V gene (reference sequence). Here the CDR3 reads CSARDMAYQEKLFF. The CDR3 DNA reads TGCAGTGCTAGAGATATGGCATATCAAGAAAAACTGTTTTTT.

The chain carries TRBV6-2 or TRBV6-3 and TRBJ2-6, with a possible D match to TRBD1 (6 bases). CDR1 is MNHEY and CDR2 is SVGEGT in the germline V gene. The CDR3 totals 15 residues. V dropped 8 bases and J dropped 0 bases, with 11 bases sitting between them. CDR3: CASLRQDSGANVLTF. The CDR3 nucleotides read TGTGCCAGCCTAAGACAGGACTCTGGGGCCAACGTCCTGACTTTC.

The chain uses TRBV7-2 and TRBJ2-5; the D is unclear. The CDR3 contains 15 residues. Per the germline V gene, CDR1 is SGHTA and CDR2 is FQGNSA. V gave up 1 base and J gave up 1 base, with 10 bases separating them. The CDR3 region has the DNA TGTGCCAGCAGCTTAGTCTCAGTTCCCCAAGAGACCCAGTACTTC. Translating it yields CASSLVSVPQETQYF.

This clonotype was counted between two and nine times. The chain is built from TRBV9 and TRBJ2-2, with 10 nucleotides matching TRBD2. Germline trimming cut 1 base from V and 4 bases from J; bases unmatched to any gene: 7. The germline V gene encodes CDR1 SGDLS and CDR2 YYNGEE. This CDR3 spans 17 amino acids. CDR3: CASSVLAGVEGTGELFF. CDR3 DNA: TGTGCCAGCAGCGTACTAGCGGGAGTGGAGGGCACCGGGGAGCTGTTTTTT.

With respect to this clonotype: This clone may be a read error of a much larger clone one base away. Without the conserved terminal phenylalanine or tryptophan, this CDR3 likely stems from a read error. V and J are TRBV27 and TRBJ2-7; TRBD1 might be the D (5 bases). V was cut by 3 bases and J by 2 bases, with 14 bases left in between. Looked up from germline, CDR1 is MNHEY and CDR2 is SMNVEV (reference sequence). The CDR3 length is 15 residues. Here the CDR3 reads CASSLSQGYTYEQYL. The CDR3 region has the DNA TGTGCCAGCAGTTTGTCCCAGGGATATACCTACGAGCAGTACCTC.

The table lists this clonotype with many counts. The gene calls are TRBV27 and TRBJ1-2; possibly TRBD1 for D (6 bases). The germline V gene encodes CDR1 MNHEY and CDR2 SMNVEV (reference sequence). Trimming removed 4 bases at V and 0 bases at J, with 15 bases between. The CDR3 sequence is 16 residues long. The CDR3: CASSSGQLKTNYGYTF. CDR3 nucleotide sequence: TGTGCCAGCAGTTCTGGACAGCTCAAGACTAACTATGGCTACACCTTC.

This clonotype was counted between two and nine times. The J gene is TRBJ2-5, the V gene TRBV20-1, with D perhaps matching TRBD2 (6 bases). The germline V gene encodes CDR1 DFQATT and CDR2 SNEGSKA (reference sequence). CDR3 length: 18 residues. V dropped 3 bases and J dropped 5 bases, with 28 bases sitting between them. CDR3 nucleotide sequence: TGCAGTGCTAGCAGTGCGGCGGGACTGGAGGATTTCTTCGAGACCCAGTACTTC. This encodes CSASSAAGLEDFFETQYF.